The T cell receptor (beta chain) described here comes from a study of early T cells in non-severe SARS-CoV-2 infection. Study in general: Unsorted whole-blood RNA was sequenced in bulk, leaving chains unpaired. Study conclusions and caveats: VDJdb matches were skewed toward anti-spike CD8 T cell responses.

The CDR3 is 14 amino acids. V lost 1 base, J lost 0 bases, and 6 bases lay in between. Germline lookup yields CDR1 SEHNR and CDR2 FQNEAQ (reference sequence). As part of library construction, unique molecular identifiers were attached to individual cDNA molecules. TCRdb analysed the 5' RACE reads with MiXCR anew, one entry per CDR3 protein. The sample holds about 22,000 distinct CDR3 sequences, around 3.5% seen once. This clonotype was observed many times. The target antigen is unknown. The TCR was taken from an adult who was a healthcare worker with PCR-confirmed SARS-CoV-2 infection or an uninfected control (not recorded which). The chain has TRBV7-9 and TRBJ1-1; D remains unclear. The sequencing input was whole blood. For the CDR3, the DNA is TGTGCCAGCAGCTTAGAGGTCCTGAACACTGAAGCTTTCTTT. Protein product: CASSLEVLNTEAFF.